The 25 T cell receptor beta chains in this list originate from one sample, sequenced in a study of T cell responses to AZD1222 COVID-19 vaccine. Produced via immunoSEQ multiplex PCR; TCRdb's table is partial and in-frame only. The sample has about 67,000 clones; around four fifths are singletons. This specimen consisted of peripheral blood, obtained 28 days after the second AZD1222 dose. The receptors shown here come from an adult who received the AZD1222 COVID-19 vaccine.

This sequence joins TRBV3-1 (or the pseudogene TRBV3-2) and TRBJ2-3; 9 positions agree with TRBD2. V shed 3 bases and J 6 bases; nucleotides not matched to a gene: 10. CDR3 length: 16 amino acids. Germline CDR1 and CDR2: LGHDT and YNNKEL (reference sequence). The CDR3 DNA reads as TGTGCCAGCAGCCAGACTATTGGCGGGGGGGCTGATACGCAGTATTTT. Translation gives CASSQTIGGGADTQYF.

The rearrangement links TRBV5-1 to TRBJ1-5, with D hard to call. Germline values: CDR1 SGHRS, CDR2 YFSETQ. Between the trimmed V and J ends, which lost 4 bases and 2 bases, there was a span of 13 bases. The CDR3 extends over 15 amino acids. The CDR3 region has the DNA TGCGCCAGCAGCCCGGTGTCTGGCCGCAATCAGCCCCAGCATTTT. Translating it yields CASSPVSGRNQPQHF.

This chain connects TRBV7-2 to TRBJ2-7; the D gene is possibly TRBD1 (5 bases). Trimming took 1 base from V and 3 from J, leaving 10 bases between them. The V gene's germline CDR1 is SGHTA and CDR2 FQGNSA. The CDR3 contains 14 residues. The chain's CDR3 is CASSLDEQGYEQYF. CDR3 nucleotide sequence: TGTGCCAGCAGCTTAGATGAGCAGGGCTACGAGCAGTACTTC. The whole variable domain, remainder taken from reference TRBV7-2 and TRBJ2-7, is GAGVSQSPSNKVTEKGKDVELRCDPISGHTALYWYRQSLGQGLEFLIYFQGNSAPDKSGLPSDRFSAERTGGSVSTLTIQRTQQEDSAVYLCASSLDEQGYEQYFGPGTRLTVT.

The chain employs TRBV7-9 and TRBJ1-1; 8 bases align to TRBD1. The CDR3 spans 17 residues. Germline trimming cut 2 bases from V and 3 bases from J; bases unmatched to any gene: 11. The germline V gene has CDR1 SEHNR and CDR2 FQNEAQ (reference sequence). The CDR3 protein is CASSLSSGQGYHTEAFF. Written as DNA, the CDR3 is TGTGCCAGCAGCTTATCGTCAGGACAGGGCTACCACACTGAAGCTTTCTTT.

This clone came up once. The chain uses TRBV5-4 and TRBJ1-4, with 7 bases matching TRBD1. Germline lookup yields CDR1 SGHNT and CDR2 YYREEE (reference sequence). The junction had 5 bases not matched to a gene; V was cut back by 4 bases and J by 8 bases. The CDR3 is made up of 13 amino acids. CDR3: CASSRGQTEKLFF. Written as DNA, the CDR3 is TGTGCCAGCAGCAGGGGACAGACCGAAAAACTGTTTTTT.

The J gene is TRBJ2-7, the V gene TRBV19; D may be TRBD2 (5 bases). Germline V gene sequence: CDR1 LNHDA, CDR2 SQIVND (reference sequence). CDR3 length: 13 residues. Trimming took off 4 bases at V and 0 bases at J, with 7 bases between the two ends. The CDR3 DNA sequence: TGTGCCAGTAGTAACCGGGACTCCTACGAGCAGTACTTC. Translating gives CASSNRDSYEQYF.

The chain links TRBV4-3 to TRBJ1-5; D not certain. Per germline, CDR1 LGHNA and CDR2 YSLEER. V lost 0 bases and J 2 bases, leaving 8 bases between the germline ends. The CDR3 has 15 amino acids. The CDR3 loop reads CASSQDGRGNQPQHF. CDR3 DNA sequence: TGCGCCAGCAGCCAAGATGGGCGGGGCAATCAGCCCCAGCATTTT.

This clone was counted a single time. J is TRBJ2-5 and V is TRBV5-4, with 8 positions matching TRBD1. The CDR3 totals 15 residues. V was pared by 1 base and J by 4 bases, with 6 bases of the junction left unmatched. Per germline, CDR1 SGHNT and CDR2 YYREEE (reference sequence). Written as DNA, the CDR3 is TGTGCCAGCAGCTTGACGGCAGGGGGCGCAGAGACCCAGTACTTC. Protein sequence: CASSLTAGGAETQYF.

The V call is TRBV4-3, the J call TRBJ2-5, with a weak D call TRBD1 (6 bases). V was trimmed by 2 bases and J by 5 bases, leaving 18 bases between them. From germline, CDR1 is LGHNA and CDR2 YSLEER. The CDR3 has 16 amino acids. CDR3 amino acids: CASSQRWTVEGETQYF. CDR3 sequence (DNA): TGCGCCAGCAGCCAAAGGTGGACAGTCGAGGGGGAGACCCAGTACTTC.

In its sample, this clone was seen once. The chain employs TRBV5-1 and TRBJ1-2, with 8 positions matching TRBD1. V shed 3 bases and J 5 bases; nucleotides not matched to a gene: 6. The CDR3 is 14 amino acids. Germline V gene sequence: CDR1 SGHRS, CDR2 YFSETQ. CDR3 bases: TGCGCCAGCAGCTCCGGGACAGGATCTTATGGCTACACCTTC. This encodes CASSSGTGSYGYTF.

The chain recombines TRBV14 with TRBJ1-1, with TRBD1 as a possible D gene (6 bases). CDR3 length: 15 amino acids. The V end was cut by 0 bases, the J end by 7 bases, with 15 bases between. Germline-derived CDR1 and CDR2 are SGHDN and FVKESK. CDR3 coding DNA: TGTGCCAGCAGCCAAGATCAGGGGTTAGTTGGTGAAGCTTTCTTT. Encoded protein: CASSQDQGLVGEAFF.

A single count supports this clone. The chain couples TRBV3-1 (or the pseudogene TRBV3-2) to TRBJ2-7, with D unresolved. Trimming removed 3 bases from V and 6 bases from J, with 12 bases in between. The CDR3 contains 13 residues. Germline CDR1 LGHDT, CDR2 YNNKEL (reference sequence). CDR3 residues: CASSQAAFIEQYF. The CDR3 coding sequence is TGTGCCAGCAGCCAGGCGGCTTTTATCGAGCAGTACTTC.

J is TRBJ1-1 and V is TRBV7-6, with a tentative D call TRBD1 (5 bases). Trimming pared 5 bases from V and 4 bases from J, leaving 11 bases between. Germline CDR1 SGHVS, CDR2 FNYEAQ. The CDR3 extends over 13 amino acids. This CDR3 is CASSTGRGTEAFF. CDR3 DNA sequence: TGTGCCAGCAGCACCGGGAGGGGCACTGAAGCTTTCTTT.

The CDR3, as DNA: TGTGCCAGCAGCGAGGGGAGCTTGGGGATAGATTCACCCCTCCACTTT. It is translated as CASSEGSLGIDSPLHF. V and J are TRBV9 and TRBJ1-6; perhaps TRBD1 as D (5 bases). The CDR3 length is 16 residues. From germline, CDR1 is SGDLS and CDR2 YYNGEE. Trimming pared 3 bases from V and 8 bases from J, leaving 18 bases between.

This clone was seen just once. V gene TRBV2 combines with J gene TRBJ1-3; TRBD1 might be the D (5 bases). The CDR3 consists of 13 residues. The V end was cut by 6 bases, the J end by 2 bases, with 8 bases between. In germline, CDR1 is SNHLY, CDR2 FYNNEI. CDR3 residues: CASRWGTGNTIYF. The CDR3 region has the DNA TGTGCCAGCAGATGGGGGACTGGAAACACCATATATTTT. Variable domain in full (rest from reference TRBV2 and TRBJ1-3): EPEVTQTPSHQVTQMGQEVILRCVPISNHLYFYWYRQILGQKVEFLVSFYNNEISEKSEIFDDQFSVERPDGSNFTLKIRSTKLEDSAMYFCASRWGTGNTIYFGEGSWLTVV.

The chain combines TRBV4-3 with TRBJ2-5; TRBD2 is a possible D gene (5 bases). The length of the CDR3 is 14 residues. With 0 bases removed from V and 4 bases from J, the gap between germline ends came to 9 bases. The V gene's germline CDR1 is LGHNA and CDR2 YSLEER. The CDR3 nucleotides are TGCGCCAGCAGCCAAGATAGGACTCCAGAGACCCAGTACTTC. It encodes CASSQDRTPETQYF.

For the CDR3, the DNA is TGTGCCAGCAGCCCCCGACAGGACCAAGGCGCAGATACGCAGTATTTT. Protein product: CASSPRQDQGADTQYF. The chain carries TRBV5-4 and TRBJ2-3; possible D gene TRBD1, 6 bases. V was trimmed by 4 bases and J by 4 bases, leaving 19 bases between them. Per the germline V gene, CDR1 is SGHNT and CDR2 is YYREEE (reference sequence). This CDR3 has 16 residues.

This clone was recorded once. The V gene is TRBV21-1, the J gene TRBJ1-3; no check of the table's D call, TRBD1, against the DNA was made. TRBV21-1 corresponds to a pseudogene. The length of the CDR3 is 17 residues. CDR3 loop: CASSKSERQGVENTIYF. The CDR3 DNA follows: TGTGCCAGCAGCAAATCTGAGAGACAGGGGGTCGAAAACACCATATATTTT.

This rearrangement joins TRBV6-5 to TRBJ2-1; 7 nucleotides match TRBD2. There are 14 residues in the CDR3. Trimming at V came to 8 bases and at J to 4 bases, leaving 8 bases not matched to a gene. Germline V gene sequence: CDR1 MNHEY, CDR2 SVGAGI. The CDR3: CASGRSGEYNEQFF. CDR3 DNA sequence: TGTGCCAGCGGCAGGAGCGGGGAGTACAATGAGCAGTTCTTC.

This clone was counted once. The chain recombines TRBV27 with TRBJ2-1, with D perhaps matching TRBD1 (5 bases). The V end lost 11 bases, the J end lost 1 base, and 12 bases lay between the germline ends. The CDR3 loop spans 13 amino acids. Germline V lookup: CDR1 MNHEY, CDR2 SMNVEV (reference sequence). CDR3 nucleotides: TGTGCCGGGTCCTACAGGTCCTACAATGAGCAGTTCTTC. It yields the protein CAGSYRSYNEQFF.

This clone has a single count. The chain's CDR3 is CAVGRTTTDTQYF. In DNA form, the CDR3 reads TGTGCTGTCGGCAGGACAACCACAGATACGCAGTATTTT. The genes are TRBV6-5 and TRBJ2-3, with D perhaps matching TRBD1 (5 bases). The CDR3 is 13 amino acids. Germline V gene data show CDR1 as MNHEY and CDR2 as SVGAGI.

This chain links TRBV9 with TRBJ1-4; TRBD1 matches at 7 bases. Trimming cost V 3 bases and J 4 bases; bases outside gene matches: 6. CDR3 length: 15 residues. Per the germline V gene, CDR1 is SGDLS and CDR2 is YYNGEE. The CDR3 coding sequence is TGTGCCAGCAGCGGGGGACAGCGCATTAATGAAAAACTGTTTTTT. Encoded protein: CASSGGQRINEKLFF.

The V and J genes are TRBV5-1 and TRBJ1-5; D possibly corresponds to TRBD1 (6 bases). The CDR3 has 14 amino acids. Germline CDR1 reads SGHRS; CDR2 reads YFSETQ. Trimming removed 4 bases from V and 3 bases from J, with 11 bases in between. The CDR3 spells CASSPQGSNQPQHF. CDR3 DNA: TGCGCCAGCAGCCCACAGGGCTCCAATCAGCCCCAGCATTTT.

The chain has TRBV6-5 and TRBJ2-1; unclear D gene. Deletions cut 7 bases from V and 6 bases from J, with 16 bases between. This CDR3 is built from 14 residues. CDR1 MNHEY and CDR2 SVGAGI come from the germline V gene. As DNA, the CDR3 is TGTGCCAGCACCCATCTGGACCACCGCAATGAGCAGTTCTTC. Encoded protein: CASTHLDHRNEQFF.

CDR3 bases: TGTGCCAGCAGCTTCCGAGCTGGGGCCAACGTCCTGACTTTC. Its protein product is CASSFRAGANVLTF. This chain uses TRBV5-6 with TRBJ2-6; D is ambiguous. Trimming removed 2 bases from V and 2 bases from J, with 5 bases in between. The CDR3 sequence is 14 residues long. The germline gives CDR1 SGHDT, CDR2 YYEEEE. The full variable domain, with the rest looked up from reference TRBV5-6 and TRBJ2-6, is DAGVTQSPTHLIKTRGQQVTLRCSPKSGHDTVSWYQQALGQGPQFIFQYYEEEERQRGNFPDRFSGHQFPNYSSELNVNALLLGDSALYLCASSFRAGANVLTFGAGSRLTVL.